The clone carrying this T cell receptor beta chain was counted a single time. Under the authors' procedure: Amplifying reference gene primers gave estimates of nucleated cell counts. Sequencing used immunoSEQ multiplex PCR; TCRdb keeps in-frame clones, though not all of them. V and J calls and clone size are those listed in that table; D and trimming were worked out from the DNA. This table holds fewer than 150,000 clones, 88% found once. Germline V CDR1 and CDR2: MNHEY, SVGAGI. The CDR3 spans 14 residues. Trimming pared 6 bases from V and 4 bases from J, leaving 15 bases between. The data are from a study of blood T cell repertoires in COVID-19. Overall study: Nucleic acid was either cDNA or gDNA, and it came from T cells, B-cell-depleted T cells, or PBMCs.

The sequencing sample was made of peripheral blood. This rearrangement joins TRBV6-5 to TRBJ1-1, with no clear D. The clonotype comes from a human donor in a cohort sampled during active COVID-19. This chain's CDR3 is CASSRLGGGTEAFF. The CDR3, as DNA: TGTGCCAGCAGCCGACTCGGCGGTGGCACTGAAGCTTTCTTT.